A selection of T cell receptor beta chains follows, all from one sample in a study of blood T cell repertoires in COVID-19. Profiled with immunoSEQ multiplex PCR; TCRdb holds only in-frame clones, not every one. The repertoire has approximately 170,000 clones, about four fifths of them found once; the top ten carry 9.5% to 15%. Sequencing was performed on PBMCs or T cells enriched from blood (not recorded which). These receptors all stem from a man aged 45-65 years who had recovered from COVID-19. The CDR3 runs from the conserved cysteine through the conserved F or W. Fields, in order: V gene, clone size, CDR3 length, D gene, J gene, CDR3 DNA, CDR3 protein. The D gene is left open where the match is weak. Size values are once, few and many counts, or a class for expanded clones, and some rows have none.

TRBV28,.,13,.,TRBJ1-3,TGTGCCAGTAACAGGGACTCTGGAAACACCATATATTTT,CASNRDSGNTIYF
TRBV3-1/TRBV3-2,.,12,.,TRBJ1-2,TGTGCCAGCAGCCAAGAAAGGTCAGGGCACACCTTC,CASSQERSGHTF
TRBV28,.,12,.,TRBJ1-3,TGTGCCAGCAGCGACGACAGAAACACCATATATTTT,CASSDDRNTIYF
TRBV2,.,15,TRBD1,TRBJ1-4,TGTGCCAGCAGCGTCCAGGGACAGGGAAATGAAAAACTGTTTTTT,CASSVQGQGNEKLFF
TRBV7-2,.,16,.,TRBJ2-5,TGTGCCAGCAGCCCGTTAGGAACGGGGGTACAAGAGACCCAGTACTTC,CASSPLGTGVQETQYF
TRBV7-2,.,17,.,TRBJ2-5,TGTGCCAGCAGCCCTTATGGAAGGGCGGGGGCCAAGGAGACCCAGTACTTC,CASSPYGRAGAKETQYF
TRBV19,.,15,.,TRBJ2-7,TGTGCCAGTCGAACGTCTTGGGGGGGCGTTGGCGAGCAGTACTTC,CASRTSWGGVGEQYF
TRBV5-1,.,16,.,TRBJ2-3,TGCGCCAGCAGCGAAGGGAACGGTGGAGGGAAAGATACGCAGTATTTT,CASSEGNGGGKDTQYF
TRBV7-2,once,15,TRBD2,TRBJ2-1,TGTGCCAGCAGCCCTCGGCTTGCGGGGGACAATGAGCAGTTCTTC,CASSPRLAGDNEQFF
TRBV30,.,12,.,TRBJ1-1,TGTGCCTGGAGTGTTATCAACACTGAAGCTTTCTTT,CAWSVINTEAFF
TRBV7-9,.,14,TRBD1,TRBJ1-4,TGTGCCAGCAGCCCTGGGGACAGGGGGGAGAAACTGTTTTTT,CASSPGDRGEKLFF
TRBV25-1,.,18,TRBD2,TRBJ2-3,TGTGCCAGCAGTCCTCGCGGACTAGCGGGGGGGCTAAGGGATACGCAGTATTTT,CASSPRGLAGGLRDTQYF
TRBV2,.,14,TRBD1,TRBJ2-7,TGTGCCAGCATGCTTAGGGACAGAACCTACGAGCAGTACTTC,CASMLRDRTYEQYF
TRBV6-2/TRBV6-3,.,18,.,TRBJ2-2,TGTGCCAGCAGTTACTCGGCCAGGCCAGAAGCCGACACCGGGGAGCTGTTTTTT,CASSYSARPEADTGELFF
TRBV28,.,13,.,TRBJ2-7,TGTGCCAGCACCCTTCAGGGGGGTAACGAGCAGTACTTC,CASTLQGGNEQYF
TRBV2,.,13,.,TRBJ1-3,TGTGCCAGCCTGCGGGGGGAAGGAAACACCATATATTTT,CASLRGEGNTIYF
TRBV4-1,.,19,TRBD2,TRBJ2-1,TGCGCCAGCAGCCAAGAAGGTCTAGCGGGGCCGAGCTCCTACAATGAGCAGTTCTTC,CASSQEGLAGPSSYNEQFF
TRBV3-1/TRBV3-2,.,16,.,TRBJ1-4,TGTGCCAGCAGCCAAGATAGGAGACAGCACACTGAAAAACTGTTTTTT,CASSQDRRQHTEKLFF
TRBV19,.,15,.,TRBJ1-4,TGTGCCAGTATTGCGGGGGGTGATCCTAATGAAAAACTGTTTTTT,CASIAGGDPNEKLFF
TRBV15,.,13,.,TRBJ1-4,TGTGCCACCAGCGTGCACAGGGCCGAAAAACTGTTTTTT,CATSVHRAEKLFF
TRBV24-1,.,19,TRBD2,TRBJ2-5,TGTGCCACCAGTGATTCTGGACTAGCGGGGGCCCTACTCCAAGAGACCCAGTACTTC,CATSDSGLAGALLQETQYF
TRBV7-9,.,15,.,TRBJ2-5,TGTGCCAGCAGCTTAGAGGGCCGGGGCCAAGAGACCCAGTACTTC,CASSLEGRGQETQYF
TRBV4-3,.,15,TRBD2,TRBJ2-3,TGCGCCAGCAGCCGGACTAGGGTGGGTACAGATACGCAGTATTTT,CASSRTRVGTDTQYF
TRBV5-1,.,13,TRBD1,TRBJ1-2,TGCGCCAGCAGGGCCGGGACAGGGGACGGCTACACCTTC,CASRAGTGDGYTF
TRBV5-6,.,13,TRBD2,TRBJ2-7,TGTGCCAGCAGCCGGACTAGCCCCTACGAGCAGTACTTC,CASSRTSPYEQYF
TRBV7-8,.,20,.,TRBJ1-4,TGTGCCAGCAGCTTCATAGTGTCCCTCCTTTCAGGGTCAACTAATGAAAAACTGTTTTTT,CASSFIVSLLSGSTNEKLFF
TRBV4-2,.,17,TRBD2,TRBJ2-5,TGTGCCAGCAGCCAATTTCTAGCGGGGGGAACCACGGAGACCCAGTACTTC,CASSQFLAGGTTETQYF
TRBV27,few,16,.,TRBJ1-5,TGTGCCAGCAGTCCCGGACCTGGAGGACGCAATCAGCCCCAGCATTTT,CASSPGPGGRNQPQHF
TRBV11-2,.,12,.,TRBJ1-1,TGTGCCAGCAGCTTAAGGGGCCGTGAAGCTTTCTTT,CASSLRGREAFF
TRBV7-2,.,13,.,TRBJ1-2,TGTGCCAGCAGCTTCGGAGGGAACTATGGCTACACCTTC,CASSFGGNYGYTF
TRBV4-1,once,14,.,TRBJ1-6,TGCGCCAGCAGCCATCTTGGAGGTAATTCACCCCTCCACTTT,CASSHLGGNSPLHF
TRBV2,.,15,.,TRBJ1-2,TGTGCCAGCAGTGAAGCCGGGACTTCTAACTATGGCTACACCTTC,CASSEAGTSNYGYTF
TRBV6-5,.,15,TRBD1,TRBJ1-1,TGTGCCATTCGTGTGGGACAGGGGGCTTTAACTGAAGCTTTCTTT,CAIRVGQGALTEAFF
TRBV4-2,.,16,.,TRBJ2-7,TGTGCCAGCAGCCCAGCAGGTAGGCCAGGGACCTACGAGCAGTACTTC,CASSPAGRPGTYEQYF
TRBV9,few,18,TRBD2,TRBJ2-2,TGTGCCAGCAGCGTGGCCCGGAGCGCGGGGGTAAACACCGGGGAGCTGTTTTTT,CASSVARSAGVNTGELFF
TRBV7-2,.,16,.,TRBJ1-6,TGTGCCAGCAGCTTATACGCAGGGGCGCAGAATTCACCCCTCCACTTT,CASSLYAGAQNSPLHF